A selection of T cell receptor beta chains follows, all from one sample in a study of Graves' ophthalmopathy and Graves' hyperthyroidism. MiXCR was run by TCRdb on the multiplex PCR reads, yielding one entry per CDR3 protein. The sample consists of roughly 160,000 distinct CDR3 sequences, approximately 38% of them appearing once. Sequences were obtained from peripheral blood. The receptors stem from a woman aged 40 to 50 with Graves' ophthalmopathy. The CDR3 runs from the conserved cysteine through the conserved F or W.

J gene: TRBJ2-7; V gene: TRBV6-1; CDR3 protein: CASTRQGAGEQYF
J gene: TRBJ2-7; V gene: TRBV2; CDR3 protein: CASSFQGVAYEQYF
J gene: TRBJ1-1; V gene: TRBV28; CDR3 protein: CASSLDRGGGNTEAFF
J gene: TRBJ1-2; V gene: TRBV12-3/TRBV12-4; CDR3 protein: CASSLRTIYGYTF
J gene: TRBJ1-1; V gene: TRBV12-3/TRBV12-4; CDR3 protein: CASSYSATEAFF
J gene: TRBJ1-2; V gene: TRBV7-2; CDR3 protein: CASSVTGPDNYGYTF
J gene: TRBJ2-2; V gene: TRBV5-4; CDR3 protein: CASSGQNTGELFF
J gene: TRBJ2-7; V gene: TRBV28; CDR3 protein: CASRGDGTSYEQYF
J gene: TRBJ2-2; V gene: TRBV4-1; CDR3 protein: CASSLGQGSGELFF
J gene: TRBJ1-2; V gene: TRBV29-1; CDR3 protein: CSVHRSYGYTF
J gene: TRBJ2-7; V gene: TRBV11-2; CDR3 protein: CASSLGLGGTRSKTYEQYF
J gene: TRBJ2-7; V gene: TRBV15; CDR3 protein: CATSRDRADEQYF
J gene: TRBJ1-1; V gene: TRBV24-1; CDR3 protein: CATSDGARSQAFF
J gene: TRBJ1-1; V gene: TRBV11-3; CDR3 protein: CASSARQAEAFF